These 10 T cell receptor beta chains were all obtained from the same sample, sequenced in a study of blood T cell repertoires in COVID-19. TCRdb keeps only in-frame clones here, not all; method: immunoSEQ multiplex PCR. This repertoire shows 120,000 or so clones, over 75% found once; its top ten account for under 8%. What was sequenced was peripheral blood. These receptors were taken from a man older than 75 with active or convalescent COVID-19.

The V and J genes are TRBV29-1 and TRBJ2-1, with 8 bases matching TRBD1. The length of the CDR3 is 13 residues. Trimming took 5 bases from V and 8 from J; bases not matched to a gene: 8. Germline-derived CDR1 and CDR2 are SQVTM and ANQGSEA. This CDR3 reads CSVTGGYIYEQFF. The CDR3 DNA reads TGCAGCGTTACAGGGGGTTATATCTATGAGCAGTTCTTC.

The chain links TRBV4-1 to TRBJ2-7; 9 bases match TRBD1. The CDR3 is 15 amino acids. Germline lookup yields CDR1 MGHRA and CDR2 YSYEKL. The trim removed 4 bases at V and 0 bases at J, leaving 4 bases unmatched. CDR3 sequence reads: CASSRWTGDSYEQYF. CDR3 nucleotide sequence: TGCGCCAGCAGCCGATGGACAGGGGACTCCTACGAGCAGTACTTC.

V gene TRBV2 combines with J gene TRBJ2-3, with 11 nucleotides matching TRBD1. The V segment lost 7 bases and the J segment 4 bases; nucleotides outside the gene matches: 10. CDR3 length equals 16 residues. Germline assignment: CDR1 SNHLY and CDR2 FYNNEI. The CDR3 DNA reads TGTGCCAGCACTCAGGACAGGGGGCGAATCGCAGATACGCAGTATTTT. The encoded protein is CASTQDRGRIADTQYF.

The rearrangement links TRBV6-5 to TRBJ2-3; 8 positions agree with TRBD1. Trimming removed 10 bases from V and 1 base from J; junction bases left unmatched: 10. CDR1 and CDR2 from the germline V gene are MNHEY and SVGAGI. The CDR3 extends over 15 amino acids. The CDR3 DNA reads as TGTGCCATTTCCCGAGGACAGGGCCGCACAGATACGCAGTATTTT. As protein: CAISRGQGRTDTQYF.

Here the CDR3 reads CASSLPNGGGVYNEQFF. The CDR3 nucleotides are TGCGCCAGCAGCCTACCAAATGGCGGGGGGGTCTACAATGAGCAGTTCTTC. This chain uses TRBV5-1 with TRBJ2-1; 9 bases line up with TRBD2. Germline loops: CDR1 SGHRS, CDR2 YFSETQ. This CDR3 is built from 17 residues. V dropped 4 bases and J dropped 3; count of bases not matched to a gene: 11.

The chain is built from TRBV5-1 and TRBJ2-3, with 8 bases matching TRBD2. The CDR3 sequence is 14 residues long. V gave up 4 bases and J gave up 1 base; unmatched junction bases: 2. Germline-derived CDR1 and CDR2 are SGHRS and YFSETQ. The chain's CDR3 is CASSGSGGTDTQYF. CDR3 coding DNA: TGCGCCAGCAGCGGTAGCGGGGGCACAGATACGCAGTATTTT. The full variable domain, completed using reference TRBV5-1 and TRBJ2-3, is KAGVTQTPRYLIKTRGQQVTLSCSPISGHRSVSWYQQTPGQGLQFLFEYFSETQRNKGNFPGRFSGRQFSNSRSEMNVSTLELGDSALYLCASSGSGGTDTQYFGPGTRLTVL.

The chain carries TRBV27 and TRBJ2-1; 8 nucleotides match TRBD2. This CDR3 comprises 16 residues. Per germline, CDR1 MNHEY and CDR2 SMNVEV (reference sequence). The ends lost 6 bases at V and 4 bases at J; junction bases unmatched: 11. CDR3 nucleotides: TGTGCCAGCAGCTTGGTGGGCGGGGGGCGGTACAATGAGCAGTTCTTC. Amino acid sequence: CASSLVGGGRYNEQFF.

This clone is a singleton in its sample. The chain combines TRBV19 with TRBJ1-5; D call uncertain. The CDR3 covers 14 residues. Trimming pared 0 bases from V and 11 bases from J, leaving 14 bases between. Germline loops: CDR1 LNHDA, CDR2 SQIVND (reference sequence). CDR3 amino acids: CASSIEGRYQSQHF. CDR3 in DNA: TGTGCCAGTAGTATAGAAGGCAGGTATCAATCCCAGCATTTT.

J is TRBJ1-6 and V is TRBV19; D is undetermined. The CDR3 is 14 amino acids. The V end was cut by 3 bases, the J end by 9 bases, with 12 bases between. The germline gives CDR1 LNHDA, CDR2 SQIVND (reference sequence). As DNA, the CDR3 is TGTGCCAGTAGTATTCCGGGATCCGGTTCACCCCTCCACTTT. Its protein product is CASSIPGSGSPLHF.

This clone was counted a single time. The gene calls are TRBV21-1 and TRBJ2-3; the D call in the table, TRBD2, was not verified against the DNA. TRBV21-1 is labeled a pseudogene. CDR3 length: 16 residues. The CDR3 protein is CASSKVWGVRTDTQYF. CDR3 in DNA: TGTGCCAGCAGCAAAGTCTGGGGGGTTCGCACAGATACGCAGTATTTT.